This paragraph reports one T cell receptor (beta chain). This clonotype was seen repeatedly, ten times or more. The antigen it binds to is not known. Base-call qualities are not available, and no considerably larger clone is one nucleotide away. This was a case-control study nested in a cohort of healthcare workers in London, UK, who had nasopharyngeal swab PCR tests and blood samples taken every week. Healthcare workers were recruited during the week of the UK lockdown, between 23 and 31 March 2020, and followed weekly for up to roughly 15 weeks. The sample belongs to a study of early T cells in non-severe SARS-CoV-2 infection (dated by TCRdb to about 2021). Describing the broader study: Because TCR sequencing was done on bulk RNA from unsorted whole blood, the alpha and beta chains could not be paired.

The CDR3 numbers 17 residues from cysteine through phenylalanine. The DNA shown is the 51-base CDR3, in frame from base 1. V is clipped by 4 bases and J by 2 bases, and the sequence between their germline boundaries is 21 bases long. CDR1 is given as MNHEY and CDR2 as SMNVEV, both from the germline V gene (reference sequence). To prepare the library, 5' RACE was applied. The sample was run on a NextSeq 500. Unique molecular identifiers were attached to individual cDNA molecules in the TCR library protocol so that sequencing error and PCR bias could be corrected. TCR alpha and beta chains were both sequenced, and the abundances of alpha and beta sequences in each sample were closely correlated with each other. For the original study's pipeline: Decombinator V4 was used to annotate the V gene, J gene and CDR3 of the TCR sequences. Expanded TCRs were defined as changing significantly between any two time points under a Poisson model with p below 0.0001. Abundances of TCRs were expressed as counts per million after normalisation to the total number of TCRs sequenced in each sample. MAIT TCRs were defined by TRAV1-2 paired with TRAJ12, TRAJ20 or TRAJ33, and iNKT TCRs by TRAV10 paired with TRAJ18. VDJdb, accessed 1 November 2021, was searched for CMV, EBV and SARS-CoV-2 annotated TCRs, with TCRs annotated for multiple antigens excluded. TCRdb handled the public reads itself, with Q25 trimming in fastp and clone calling in MiXCR, and kept productive beta chains. Rows with a matching CDR3 protein are joined into one entry that keeps the most common DNA and genes. Clone size and V and J calls follow TCRdb, not the original study. Present in this sample are fewer than 35,000 distinct CDR3 sequences, 4.4% of which were seen just once. The ten top clones hold approximately 10% of the sample.

Overall results and qualifications from the work: VDJdb matching was skewed toward anti-spike CD8 responses and likely underestimated virus-specific expansions, missing private and CD4 specificities.

The sample was whole blood. The sequence came from an adult who was a healthcare worker with PCR-confirmed SARS-CoV-2 infection or an uninfected control (not recorded which). This sequence uses TRBV27 and TRBJ2-7; the D gene is possibly TRBD2, with 6 bases matching. This receptor has the CDR3 CASSSIMEGTATYEQYF. The nucleotide sequence reads TGTGCCAGCAGTTCAATAATGGAGGGGACGGCAACCTACGAGCAGTACTTC.